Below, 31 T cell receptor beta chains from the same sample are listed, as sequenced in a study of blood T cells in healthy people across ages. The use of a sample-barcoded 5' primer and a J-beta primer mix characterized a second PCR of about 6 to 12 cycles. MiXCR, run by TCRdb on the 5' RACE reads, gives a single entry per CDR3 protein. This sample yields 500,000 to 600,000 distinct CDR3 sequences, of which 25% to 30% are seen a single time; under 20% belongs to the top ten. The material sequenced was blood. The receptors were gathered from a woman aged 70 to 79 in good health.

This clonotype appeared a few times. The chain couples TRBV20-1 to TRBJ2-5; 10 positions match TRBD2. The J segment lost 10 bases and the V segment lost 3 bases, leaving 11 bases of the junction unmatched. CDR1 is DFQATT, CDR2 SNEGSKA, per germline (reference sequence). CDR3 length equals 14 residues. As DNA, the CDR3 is TGCAGTGCTAGGTTTCCTAGCGGGGGCCCGATCCAGTACTTC. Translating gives CSARFPSGGPIQYF.

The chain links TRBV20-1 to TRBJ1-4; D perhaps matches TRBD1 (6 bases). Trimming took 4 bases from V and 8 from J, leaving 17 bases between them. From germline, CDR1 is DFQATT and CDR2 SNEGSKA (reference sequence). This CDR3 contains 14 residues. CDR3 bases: TGCAGTGCTACGGCCGGGGGGGCTGGAGAAAAACTGTTTTTT. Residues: CSATAGGAGEKLFF.

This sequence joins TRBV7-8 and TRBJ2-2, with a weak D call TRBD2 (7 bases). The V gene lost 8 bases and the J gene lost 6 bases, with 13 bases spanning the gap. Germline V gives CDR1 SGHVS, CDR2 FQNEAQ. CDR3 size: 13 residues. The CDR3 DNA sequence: TGTGCCAGCCGAGGGGGGGGTTCCGGGGAGCTGTTTTTT. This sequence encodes CASRGGGSGELFF.

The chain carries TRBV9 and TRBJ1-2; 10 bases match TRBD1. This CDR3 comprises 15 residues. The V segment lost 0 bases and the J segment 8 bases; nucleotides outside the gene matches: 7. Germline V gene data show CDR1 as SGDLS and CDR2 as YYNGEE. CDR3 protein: CASSVGDRGKDGYTF. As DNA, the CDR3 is TGTGCCAGCAGCGTAGGGGACAGGGGCAAGGACGGCTACACCTTC.

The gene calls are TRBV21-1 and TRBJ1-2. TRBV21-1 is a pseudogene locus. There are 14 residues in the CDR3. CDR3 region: CASSNFRGPYGYTF. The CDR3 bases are TGTGCCAGCAGCAATTTTCGGGGCCCCTATGGCTACACCTTC.

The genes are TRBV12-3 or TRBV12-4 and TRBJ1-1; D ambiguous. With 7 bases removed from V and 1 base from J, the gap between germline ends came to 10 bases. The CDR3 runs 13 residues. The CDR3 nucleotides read TGTGCCAGCACCCTCACAACGAACACTGAAGCTTTCTTT. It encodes CASTLTTNTEAFF.

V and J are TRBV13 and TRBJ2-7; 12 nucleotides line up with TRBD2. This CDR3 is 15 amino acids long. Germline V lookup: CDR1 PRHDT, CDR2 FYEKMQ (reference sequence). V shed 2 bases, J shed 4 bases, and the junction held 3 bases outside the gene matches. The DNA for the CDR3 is TGTGCCAGCAGCTTACAGACTAGCGGGGGTTACGAGCAGTACTTC. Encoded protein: CASSLQTSGGYEQYF.

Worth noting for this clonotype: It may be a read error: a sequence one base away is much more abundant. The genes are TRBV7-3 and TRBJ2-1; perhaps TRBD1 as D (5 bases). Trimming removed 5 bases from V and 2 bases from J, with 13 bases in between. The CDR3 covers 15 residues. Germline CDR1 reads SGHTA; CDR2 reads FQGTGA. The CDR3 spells CASSPQGFAYNEQFF. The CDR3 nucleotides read TGTGCCAGCAGCCCCCAGGGTTTCGCCTACAATGAGCAGTTCTTC.

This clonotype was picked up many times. This chain's CDR3 is CASSQDRTDTQYF. CDR3 nucleotide sequence: TGCGCCAGCAGCCAAGATCGTACAGATACGCAGTATTTT. V usage is TRBV4-1 and J usage is TRBJ2-3; no clear D. The CDR3 length is 13 residues. CDR1 is MGHRA, CDR2 YSYEKL, per germline. Between the trimmed V and J ends, which lost 0 bases and 3 bases, there was a span of 4 bases.

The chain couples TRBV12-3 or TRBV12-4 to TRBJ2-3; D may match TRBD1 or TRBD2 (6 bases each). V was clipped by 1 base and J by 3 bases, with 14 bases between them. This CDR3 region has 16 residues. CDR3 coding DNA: TGTGCCAGCAGTTTAGAGGGGGGCGGATCTACAGATACGCAGTATTTT. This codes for CASSLEGGGSTDTQYF.

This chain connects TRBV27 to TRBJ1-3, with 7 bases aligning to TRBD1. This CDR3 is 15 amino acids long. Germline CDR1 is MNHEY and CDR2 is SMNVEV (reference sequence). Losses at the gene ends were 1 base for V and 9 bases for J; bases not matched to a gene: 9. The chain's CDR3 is CASSLLGTAGSTIYF. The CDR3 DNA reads TGTGCCAGCAGTTTATTAGGGACAGCTGGTTCCACCATATATTTT.

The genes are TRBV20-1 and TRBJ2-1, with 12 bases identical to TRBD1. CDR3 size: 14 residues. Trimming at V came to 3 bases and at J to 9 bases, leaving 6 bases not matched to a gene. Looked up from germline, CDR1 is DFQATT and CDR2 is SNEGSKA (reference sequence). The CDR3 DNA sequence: TGCAGTGCTAGGGGACAGGGGGCCGGTTTTGAGCAGTTCTTC. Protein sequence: CSARGQGAGFEQFF.

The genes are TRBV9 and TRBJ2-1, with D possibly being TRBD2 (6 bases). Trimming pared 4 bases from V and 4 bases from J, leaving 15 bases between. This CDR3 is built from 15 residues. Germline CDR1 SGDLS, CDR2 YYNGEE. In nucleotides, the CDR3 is TGTGCCAGCAGCCTCCAAAGCGGGTCTTACAATGAGCAGTTCTTC. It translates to CASSLQSGSYNEQFF.

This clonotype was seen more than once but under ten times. The CDR3, as DNA: TGCAGTGCTTTCCCCGGGACTAGCGGGGGGTTCAATGAGCAGTTCTTC. Protein sequence: CSAFPGTSGGFNEQFF. The rearrangement links TRBV20-1 to TRBJ2-1; 15 nucleotides align to TRBD2. J lost 6 bases, V lost 5 bases, and 8 bases had no gene match. The CDR3 runs to 16 residues. The germline gives CDR1 DFQATT, CDR2 SNEGSKA (reference sequence).

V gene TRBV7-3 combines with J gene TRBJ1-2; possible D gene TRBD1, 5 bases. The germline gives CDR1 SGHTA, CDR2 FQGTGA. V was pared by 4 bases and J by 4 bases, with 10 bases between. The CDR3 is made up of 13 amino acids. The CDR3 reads CASSSRESYGYTF. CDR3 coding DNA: TGTGCCAGCAGCTCCAGGGAGAGCTATGGCTACACCTTC.

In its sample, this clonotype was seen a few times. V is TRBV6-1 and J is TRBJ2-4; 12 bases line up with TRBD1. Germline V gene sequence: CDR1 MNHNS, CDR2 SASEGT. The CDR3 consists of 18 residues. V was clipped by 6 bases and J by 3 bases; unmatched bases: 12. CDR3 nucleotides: TGTGCCAGCAGCTTGGGGGACAGGGGGCTTATTGGCAAAAACATTCAGTACTTC. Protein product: CASSLGDRGLIGKNIQYF.

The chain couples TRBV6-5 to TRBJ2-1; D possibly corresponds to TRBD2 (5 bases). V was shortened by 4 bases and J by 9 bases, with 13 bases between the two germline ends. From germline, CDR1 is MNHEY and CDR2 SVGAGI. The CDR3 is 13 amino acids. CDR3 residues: CASSSGIGSEQFF. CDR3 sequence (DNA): TGTGCCAGCAGTTCGGGTATTGGGAGTGAGCAGTTCTTC.

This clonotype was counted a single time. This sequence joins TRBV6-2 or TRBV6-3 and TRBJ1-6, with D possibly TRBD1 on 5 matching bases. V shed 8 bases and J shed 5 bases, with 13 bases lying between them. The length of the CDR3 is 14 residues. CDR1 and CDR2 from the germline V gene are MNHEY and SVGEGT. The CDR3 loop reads CASRAGTDNSPLHF. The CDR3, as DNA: TGTGCCAGCCGAGCAGGGACCGATAATTCACCCCTCCACTTT.

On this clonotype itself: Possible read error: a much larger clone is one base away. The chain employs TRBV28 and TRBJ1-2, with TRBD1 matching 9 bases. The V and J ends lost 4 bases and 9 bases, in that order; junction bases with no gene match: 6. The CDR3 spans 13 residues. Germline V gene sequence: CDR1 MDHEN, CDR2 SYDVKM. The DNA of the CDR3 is TGTGCCAGCAGTTCCGGGACAGGGTATCGCTACACCTTC. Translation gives CASSSGTGYRYTF.

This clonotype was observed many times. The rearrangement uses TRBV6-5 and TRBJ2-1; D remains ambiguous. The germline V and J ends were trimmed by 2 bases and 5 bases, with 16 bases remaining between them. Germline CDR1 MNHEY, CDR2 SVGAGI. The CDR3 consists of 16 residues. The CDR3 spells CASSYAAGLPDNEQFF. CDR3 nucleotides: TGTGCCAGCAGTTACGCGGCAGGCCTTCCTGACAATGAGCAGTTCTTC.

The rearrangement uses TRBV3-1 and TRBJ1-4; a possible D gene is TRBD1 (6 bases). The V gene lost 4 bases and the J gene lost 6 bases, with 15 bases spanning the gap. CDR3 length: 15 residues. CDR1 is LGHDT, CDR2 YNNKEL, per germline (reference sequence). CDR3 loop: CASSPRGGRDEKLFF. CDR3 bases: TGTGCCAGCAGCCCAAGGGGGGGACGGGATGAAAAACTGTTTTTT.

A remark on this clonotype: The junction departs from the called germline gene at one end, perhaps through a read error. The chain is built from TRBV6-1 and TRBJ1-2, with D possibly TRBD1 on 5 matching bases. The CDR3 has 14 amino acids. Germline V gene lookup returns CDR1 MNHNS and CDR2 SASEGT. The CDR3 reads CASSNVDRYYGYTF. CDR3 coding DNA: TGTGCTAGCAGTAATGTTGACAGATACTATGGCTACACCTTC.

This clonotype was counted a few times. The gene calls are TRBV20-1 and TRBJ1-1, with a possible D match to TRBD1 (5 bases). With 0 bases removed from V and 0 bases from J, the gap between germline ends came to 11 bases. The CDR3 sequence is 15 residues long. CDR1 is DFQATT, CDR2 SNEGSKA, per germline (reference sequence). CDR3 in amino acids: CSARDPDRMNTEAFF. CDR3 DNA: TGCAGTGCTAGAGACCCAGACAGAATGAACACTGAAGCTTTCTTT.

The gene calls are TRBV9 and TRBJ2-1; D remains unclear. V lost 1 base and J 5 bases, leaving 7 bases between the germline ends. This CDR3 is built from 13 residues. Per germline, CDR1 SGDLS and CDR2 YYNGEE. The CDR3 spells CASSVLWDNEQFF. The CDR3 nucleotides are TGTGCCAGCAGCGTACTCTGGGACAATGAGCAGTTCTTC.

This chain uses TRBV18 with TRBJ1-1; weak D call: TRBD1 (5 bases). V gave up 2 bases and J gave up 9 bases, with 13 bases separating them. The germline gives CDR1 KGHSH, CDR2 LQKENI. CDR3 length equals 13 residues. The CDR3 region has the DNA TGTGCCAGCTCACCAACTTTACAGGAAAAAGCTTTCTTT. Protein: CASSPTLQEKAFF.

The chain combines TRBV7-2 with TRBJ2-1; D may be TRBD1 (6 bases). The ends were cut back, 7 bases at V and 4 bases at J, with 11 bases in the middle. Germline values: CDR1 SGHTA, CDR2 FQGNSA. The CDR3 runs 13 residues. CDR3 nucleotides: TGTGCCAGCATCACCGGACAGTACAATGAGCAGTTCTTC. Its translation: CASITGQYNEQFF.

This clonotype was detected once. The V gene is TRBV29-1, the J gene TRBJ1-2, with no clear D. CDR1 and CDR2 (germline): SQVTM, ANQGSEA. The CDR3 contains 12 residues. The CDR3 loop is CSITSGTSSYTF. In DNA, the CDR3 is TGCAGTATTACTTCAGGAACCTCCAGCTACACCTTC.

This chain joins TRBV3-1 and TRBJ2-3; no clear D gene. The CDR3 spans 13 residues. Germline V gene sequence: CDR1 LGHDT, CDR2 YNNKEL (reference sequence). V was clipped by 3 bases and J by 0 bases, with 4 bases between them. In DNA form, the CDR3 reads TGTGCCAGCAGCCACCTTAGCACAGATACGCAGTATTTT. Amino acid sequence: CASSHLSTDTQYF.

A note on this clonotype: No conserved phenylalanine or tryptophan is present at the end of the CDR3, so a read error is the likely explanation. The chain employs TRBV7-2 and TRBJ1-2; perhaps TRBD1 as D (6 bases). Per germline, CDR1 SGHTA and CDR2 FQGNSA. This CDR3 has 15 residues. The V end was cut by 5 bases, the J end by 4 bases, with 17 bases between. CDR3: CASSLHEGGPYGYTI. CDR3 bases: TGTGCCAGCAGCCTGCATGAAGGGGGGCCCTATGGCTACACCATC.

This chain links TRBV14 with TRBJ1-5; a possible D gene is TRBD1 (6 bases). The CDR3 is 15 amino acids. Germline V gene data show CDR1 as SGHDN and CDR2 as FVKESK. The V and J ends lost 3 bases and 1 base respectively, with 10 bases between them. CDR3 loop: CASSHNRVSNQPQHF. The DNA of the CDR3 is TGTGCCAGCAGCCACAACAGGGTCAGCAATCAGCCCCAGCATTTT.

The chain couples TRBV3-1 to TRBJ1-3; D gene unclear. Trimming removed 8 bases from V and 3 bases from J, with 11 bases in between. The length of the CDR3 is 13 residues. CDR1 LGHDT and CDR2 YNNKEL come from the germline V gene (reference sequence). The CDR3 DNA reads TGTGCCAGCGGTCAGGACGGTGGAAACACCATATATTTT. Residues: CASGQDGGNTIYF.